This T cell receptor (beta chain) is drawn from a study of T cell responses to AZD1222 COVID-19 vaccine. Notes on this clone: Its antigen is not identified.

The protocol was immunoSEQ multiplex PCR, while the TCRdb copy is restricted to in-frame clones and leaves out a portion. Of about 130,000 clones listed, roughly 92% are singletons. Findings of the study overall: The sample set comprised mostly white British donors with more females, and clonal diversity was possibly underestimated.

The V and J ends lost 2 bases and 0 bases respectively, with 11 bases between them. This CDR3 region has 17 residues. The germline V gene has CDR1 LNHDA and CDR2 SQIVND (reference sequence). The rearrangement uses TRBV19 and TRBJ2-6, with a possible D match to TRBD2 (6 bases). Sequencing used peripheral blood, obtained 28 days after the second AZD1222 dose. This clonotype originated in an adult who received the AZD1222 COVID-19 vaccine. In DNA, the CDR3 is TGTGCCAGTAGTATACAGGAGGGTTCCTCTGGGGCCAACGTCCTGACTTTC. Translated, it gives CASSIQEGSSGANVLTF. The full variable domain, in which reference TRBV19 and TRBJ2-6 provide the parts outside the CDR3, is DGGITQSPKYLFRKEGQNVTLSCEQNLNHDAMYWYRQDPGQGLRLIYYSQIVNDFQKGDIAEGYSVSREKKESFPLTVTSAQKNPTAFYLCASSIQEGSSGANVLTFGAGSRLTVL.